The clone carrying this T cell receptor (beta chain) came up once. The data originate from a study of shared clonotypes between healthy human individuals. Study at large: Plates per donor: three CD4 naive, three CD4 memory, two CD8 naive, one CD8 memory.

Original analysis: As immunoSEQ supplied junction-only sequences (without quality scores), filtering differed. Assay: immunoSEQ multiplex PCR; the TCRdb copy retains only in-frame clones and omits some. V, J and clone size are taken as reported in that table, and D and trimming were inferred from the DNA itself. The sample holds about 680,000 clones, less than 80% seen once. Looked up from germline, CDR1 is GTSNPN and CDR2 is SVGIG (reference sequence). After removal of 7 bases from V and 11 bases from J, the junction contained 18 bases not matched to a gene. The CDR3 is 14 residues long. J is TRBJ2-5 and V is TRBV30, with 8 bases identical to TRBD1. The sample taken for sequencing was memory CD4+ T cells sorted from blood. Subset of the sample: CD45RA-negative fraction. This sequence originates from a woman in her 30s in good health. CDR3 residues: CAFRGQAATGEQYF. The DNA for the CDR3 is TGTGCCTTTAGGGGACAGGCTGCTACTGGGGAGCAGTACTTC.